This is a list of T cell receptor beta chains from one sample in a study of shared clonotypes between healthy human individuals. Sequenced by immunoSEQ multiplex PCR; TCRdb stores in-frame clones only, minus some. In the table there are approximately 2.1 million clones, about 92% of which are singletons. Material for sequencing was naive CD4+ T cells from PBMCs. These receptors were collected from a man aged 18 to 30 in good health. Some clones in this sample may be carry-over from other donors' samples. Both conserved end residues are part of each CDR3. The D gene is left open where the match is weak. Size tells how often a clone was seen (once, few, many) or the class of an expanded clone, and some rows leave it out.

j_gene | abundance | v_gene | d_gene | CDR3aa | CDR3nt
TRBJ2-3 | NA | TRBV7-9 | NA | CASSNDRSNTDTQYF | TGTGCCAGCAGCAACGACAGGTCTAACACAGATACGCAGTATTTT
TRBJ1-3 | few | TRBV9 | NA | CASSVDVDSGNTIYF | TGTGCCAGCAGCGTAGACGTAGACTCTGGAAACACCATATATTTT
TRBJ2-1 | NA | TRBV30 | NA | CAWSVRLRSYNEQFF | TGTGCCTGGAGTGTAAGGTTACGGAGCTACAATGAGCAGTTCTTC
TRBJ1-5 | NA | TRBV28 | NA | CASSLVNSRANQPQHF | TGTGCCAGCAGTTTAGTCAACAGCCGCGCAAATCAGCCCCAGCATTTT
TRBJ2-4 | NA | TRBV28 | TRBD2 | CASSPLAGVPKNIQYF | TGTGCCAGCAGTCCGCTAGCGGGAGTTCCCAAAAACATTCAGTACTTC
TRBJ2-3 | NA | TRBV4-2 | TRBD2 | CASSQGVGAGPSTDTQYF | TGTGCCAGCAGCCAAGGGGTGGGAGCGGGGCCCAGCACAGATACGCAGTATTTT
TRBJ2-3 | NA | TRBV9 | TRBD2 | CASSPTGTSGTDTQYF | TGTGCCAGCAGCCCCACCGGGACTAGCGGCACAGATACGCAGTATTTT
TRBJ2-1 | NA | TRBV5-4 | NA | CASSLAGRVHEQFF | TGTGCCAGCAGCTTGGCCGGCAGGGTCCATGAGCAGTTCTTC
TRBJ2-1 | NA | TRBV7-9 | NA | CASSLDGSYNEQFF | TGTGCCAGCAGCTTAGATGGGAGCTACAATGAGCAGTTCTTC
TRBJ1-1 | NA | TRBV28 | TRBD1 | CASSSRTGALNTEAFF | TGTGCCAGCAGTTCCAGGACAGGGGCCCTGAACACTGAAGCTTTCTTT
TRBJ2-1 | NA | TRBV4-2 | TRBD2 | CASSELLAEGYNEQFF | TGTGCCAGCAGCGAGTTACTAGCGGAGGGCTACAATGAGCAGTTCTTC
TRBJ2-5 | NA | TRBV6-5 | NA | CASSYSGLGLETQYF | TGTGCCAGCAGTTACTCAGGGCTCGGGCTGGAGACCCAGTACTTC
TRBJ2-1 | NA | TRBV2 | TRBD2 | CASRGTSGGLSYNEQFF | TGTGCCAGCAGGGGGACTAGCGGGGGACTCTCCTACAATGAGCAGTTCTTC
TRBJ1-1 | NA | TRBV29-1 | NA | CSCIKGFAREAFF | TGCAGCTGTATAAAGGGTTTCGCTAGAGAAGCTTTCTTT
TRBJ2-4 | NA | TRBV28 | NA | CASSSVYPNPNIQYF | TGTGCCAGCAGTTCCGTTTACCCAAACCCCAACATTCAGTACTTC
TRBJ2-7 | once | TRBV7-6 | TRBD2 | CASSLDGRALYEQYF | TGTGCCAGCAGCTTAGACGGGAGGGCCCTCTACGAGCAGTACTTC
TRBJ1-4 | NA | TRBV29-1 | NA | CSARQLFNEKLFF | TGCAGCGCCCGACAGTTATTCAATGAAAAACTGTTTTTT
TRBJ2-7 | NA | TRBV25-1 | NA | CASSAPYEQYF | TGTGCCAGCAGTGCCCCCTACGAGCAGTACTTC
TRBJ1-5 | NA | TRBV28 | NA | CASLTSRFVQPQHF | TGTGCCAGCCTGACATCGCGGTTCGTCCAGCCCCAGCATTTT
TRBJ1-5 | NA | TRBV6-5 | NA | CASSRTGSQPQHF | TGTGCCAGCAGTAGAACAGGGTCGCAGCCCCAGCATTTT
TRBJ2-1 | NA | TRBV10-3 | TRBD2 | CAISDLAGGPWNEQFF | TGTGCCATCAGCGATCTAGCGGGAGGGCCGTGGAATGAGCAGTTCTTC
TRBJ2-7 | NA | TRBV28 | TRBD2 | CASSHNLAGVSYEQYF | TGTGCCAGCAGCCACAATCTAGCGGGGGTCTCCTACGAGCAGTACTTC
TRBJ2-3 | NA | TRBV5-1 | NA | CASRPLGTGKIDTQYF | TGCGCCAGCCGACCTTTAGGAACAGGGAAGATAGATACGCAGTATTTT
TRBJ1-1 | NA | TRBV18 | NA | CASSPSTGWDTEAFF | TGTGCCAGCTCACCCTCGACAGGCTGGGACACTGAAGCTTTCTTT
TRBJ2-7 | NA | TRBV5-6 | NA | CASRKQGSYEQYF | TGTGCCAGCAGGAAACAGGGATCCTACGAGCAGTACTTC
TRBJ2-7 | NA | TRBV5-6 | NA | CASSVGPYEQYF | TGTGCCAGCAGCGTGGGCCCCTACGAGCAGTACTTC
TRBJ2-7 | NA | TRBV6-5 | NA | CASSYSSSGFSYEQYF | TGTGCCAGCAGTTACTCGAGCAGCGGGTTTTCCTACGAGCAGTACTTC
TRBJ1-5 | NA | TRBV19 | TRBD1 | CASTLQGQGNQPQHF | TGTGCCAGTACTCTCCAGGGACAGGGAAATCAGCCCCAGCATTTT
TRBJ2-1 | NA | TRBV28 | NA | CASSPRWAYNEQFF | TGTGCCAGCAGCCCCCGATGGGCATACAATGAGCAGTTCTTC
TRBJ2-7 | NA | TRBV6-5 | NA | CASHPPGTPYEQYF | TGTGCCAGCCACCCCCCCGGGACCCCCTACGAGCAGTACTTC
TRBJ2-1 | NA | TRBV7-3 | TRBD2 | CASRAGTSGTYNEQFF | TGTGCCAGCAGGGCCGGGACTAGCGGGACCTACAATGAGCAGTTCTTC
TRBJ2-6 | NA | TRBV5-6 | NA | CASSPGANVLTF | TGTGCCAGCAGCCCTGGGGCCAACGTCCTGACTTTC
TRBJ1-2 | once | TRBV14 | TRBD1 | CASSPRTGGDLGYGYTF | TGTGCCAGCAGCCCACGGACAGGGGGCGACTTGGGCTATGGCTACACCTTC
TRBJ1-5 | once | TRBV6-6 | TRBD1 | CASSDRGEGPQHF | TGTGCCAGCAGTGACAGGGGCGAGGGGCCCCAGCATTTT
TRBJ1-4 | NA | TRBV30 | NA | CAYRTGIATNEKLFF | TGTGCCTACCGGACCGGAATTGCAACTAATGAAAAACTGTTTTTT
TRBJ2-5 | NA | TRBV28 | NA | CASSSPAETQYF | TGTGCCAGCAGTTCCCCCGCAGAGACCCAGTACTTC
TRBJ1-1 | few | TRBV10-3 | TRBD1 | CAISESTGGNTEAFF | TGTGCCATCAGTGAGTCGACAGGGGGGAACACTGAAGCTTTCTTT
TRBJ1-4 | few | TRBV30 | NA | CAWRPSGEKLFF | TGTGCCTGGAGGCCCTCGGGCGAAAAACTGTTTTTT
TRBJ2-1 | once | TRBV7-8 | TRBD2 | CASSWPLSGSDDEQFF | TGTGCCAGCAGCTGGCCTCTTAGCGGGAGTGATGATGAGCAGTTCTTC